The source of this T cell receptor (beta chain) is a study of T cells in Graves' hyperthyroidism and ophthalmopathy. Study findings and constraints: Ophthalmopathy onset followed model prediction by a median approximately six months.

Diagnostic assessment was based on clinical symptoms, serum thyroxine and TRAb, thyroid ultrasound and orbital computed tomography. This clonotype was recorded at least ten times. Its antigen is unidentified. V was cut by 6 bases and J by 2 bases, with 14 bases left in between. Germline CDR1 reads LGHNT; CDR2 reads FRNRAP. CDR3 length: 15 residues. Amplified TCR beta CDR3 regions derived from RNA transcripts. First-round RT-PCR targeting the TCR CDR3 was performed with the HTBI primer set. TCRdb processed the multiplex PCR reads anew with MiXCR; each CDR3 protein has one entry. The sample carries over 150,000 distinct CDR3 sequences, roughly 17% recorded once.

The specimen was blood. The chain combines TRBV12-5 with TRBJ1-5; possible D gene TRBD1, 6 bases. This clonotype was sampled from a woman in her 50s with Graves' hyperthyroidism. The CDR3 sequence: CASGTGRGGNQPQHF. CDR3 nucleotide sequence: TGTGCTAGTGGCACAGGGCGTGGGGGCAATCAGCCCCAGCATTTT.